A single sample is the source of the 31 T cell receptor beta chains below, sequenced in a study of cytomegalovirus exposure and HLA in healthy donors. Sequenced by immunoSEQ multiplex PCR; TCRdb stores in-frame clones only, minus some. The sample holds 200,000 to 250,000 clones; about nine tenths are singletons and the top ten take 2% to 2.5%. Sequenced sample: PBMCs. These receptors were collected from a young woman in good health and CMV-seropositive.

The V call is TRBV5-1, the J call TRBJ2-3; TRBD1 agrees at 11 bases. After removal of 7 bases from V and 4 bases from J, the junction contained 5 bases not matched to a gene. CDR1 SGHRS and CDR2 YFSETQ come from the germline V gene. CDR3 length equals 14 residues. The CDR3 loop is CASAGTGGPDTQYF. As DNA, the CDR3 is TGCGCCAGCGCCGGGACAGGGGGTCCAGATACGCAGTATTTT.

V is TRBV2 and J is TRBJ1-5, with D perhaps TRBD1 (6 bases). V was shortened by 4 bases and J by 3 bases, with 10 bases between the two germline ends. CDR1 is SNHLY and CDR2 is FYNNEI in the germline V gene. The CDR3 extends over 14 amino acids. The CDR3 DNA reads TGTGCCAGCAGTGTTGAGGGGGTCAATCAGCCCCAGCATTTT. Its translation: CASSVEGVNQPQHF.

The CDR3, as DNA: TGTGCCAGCAGTGTGGACAGTCTTGTGAGCAATCAGCCCCAGCATTTT. Its translation: CASSVDSLVSNQPQHF. The rearrangement uses TRBV6-1 and TRBJ1-5; tentatively, D is TRBD1 (6 bases). The CDR3 contains 16 residues. The germline CDR1 and CDR2 sequences are MNHNS and SASEGT. V was cut by 4 bases and J by 1 base, with 14 bases left in between.

This clone came up once. The V call is TRBV11-2, the J call TRBJ2-1; 7 bases map to TRBD1. Germline-derived CDR1 and CDR2 are SGHAT and FQNNGV. CDR3 length: 13 residues. The V gene end was trimmed by 5 bases and the J gene end by 7 bases; junction bases not matched to a gene: 5. CDR3 protein: CASSLDRENEQFF. CDR3 DNA: TGTGCCAGCAGCCTCGACAGGGAAAATGAGCAGTTCTTC.

This clone was detected only once. The rearrangement links TRBV28 to TRBJ2-7, with D perhaps matching TRBD1 (7 bases). CDR1 and CDR2 from the germline V gene are MDHEN and SYDVKM. Trimming removed 3 bases from V and 5 bases from J, with 17 bases in between. The CDR3 loop spans 15 amino acids. The CDR3 DNA is TGTGCCAGCAGTTTCACCGACAGGGACTTGCACGAGCAGTACTTC. Translation gives CASSFTDRDLHEQYF.

The CDR3 spells CASSLARSAEKLFF. CDR3 nucleotide sequence: TGTGCCAGCAGTTTAGCCCGGTCCGCCGAAAAACTGTTTTTT. This rearrangement joins TRBV27 to TRBJ1-4; D unresolved. The germline gives CDR1 MNHEY, CDR2 SMNVEV (reference sequence). Trimming removed 2 bases from V and 8 bases from J, with 12 bases in between. CDR3 length equals 14 residues.

This clone was recorded only once. The rearrangement links TRBV5-1 to TRBJ1-2, with TRBD1 identical over 9 bases. CDR1 and CDR2 from the germline V gene are SGHRS and YFSETQ. This CDR3 is 13 amino acids long. With V trimmed by 4 bases and J by 6 bases, 4 bases remained unmatched. The CDR3 here is CASSIQGADGYTF. The CDR3 DNA reads as TGCGCCAGCAGCATACAGGGGGCCGATGGCTACACCTTC.

CDR3 DNA sequence: TGTGCCAGCAGACGCGACAGGGCCTATGGCTACACCTTC. This sequence encodes CASRRDRAYGYTF. This chain joins TRBV28 and TRBJ1-2; TRBD1 matches at 7 bases. CDR1 and CDR2 (germline): MDHEN, SYDVKM. The CDR3 consists of 13 residues. J gave up 4 bases and V 6 bases, and 5 bases lay outside the gene matches.

The chain employs TRBV6-5 and TRBJ1-1; D is uncertain. CDR3 length: 14 residues. The ends were cut back, 0 bases at V and 4 bases at J, with 9 bases in the middle. Germline lookup yields CDR1 MNHEY and CDR2 SVGAGI. The CDR3 here is CASSYSRILTEAFF. The CDR3 nucleotides are TGTGCCAGCAGTTACTCGAGGATCCTCACTGAAGCTTTCTTT.

The chain employs TRBV27 and TRBJ2-3; 15 positions agree with TRBD2. Germline values: CDR1 MNHEY, CDR2 SMNVEV (reference sequence). With 5 bases clipped from V and 2 bases from J, the junction kept 14 bases outside the gene matches. The CDR3 totals 20 residues. CDR3 loop: CASSTPGLAGGVGDTDTQYF. CDR3 in DNA: TGTGCCAGCAGTACCCCGGGACTAGCGGGAGGAGTGGGGGACACAGATACGCAGTATTTT.

The V call is TRBV13, the J call TRBJ2-2, with 9 positions matching TRBD2. CDR3 length equals 17 residues. The V gene's germline CDR1 is PRHDT and CDR2 FYEKMQ (reference sequence). The V segment lost 2 bases and the J segment 6 bases; nucleotides outside the gene matches: 10. The CDR3 loop is CASSLRGGGRAAGELFF. CDR3 nucleotides: TGTGCCAGCAGCTTACGGGGAGGCGGGAGGGCCGCCGGGGAGCTGTTTTTT.

V and J are TRBV28 and TRBJ1-2; TRBD1 matches 8 bases. CDR1 is MDHEN and CDR2 is SYDVKM in the germline V gene. Trimming at V came to 5 bases and at J to 4 bases, leaving 12 bases not matched to a gene. This CDR3 has 16 amino acids. The CDR3 reads CASSQIPDREGYGYTF. CDR3 coding DNA: TGTGCCAGCAGTCAAATCCCGGACAGGGAGGGCTATGGCTACACCTTC.

The chain links TRBV11-2 to TRBJ1-1; 10 bases are shared with TRBD1. V was clipped by 4 bases and J by 5 bases; unmatched bases: 1. The CDR3 loop spans 13 amino acids. CDR1 SGHAT and CDR2 FQNNGV come from the germline V gene. The CDR3 loop is CASSWGQGTEAFF. The CDR3 nucleotides read TGTGCCAGCAGCTGGGGACAGGGGACTGAAGCTTTCTTT.

The genes are TRBV6-5 and TRBJ1-4; 9 bases are shared with TRBD1. With 7 bases clipped from V and 7 bases from J, the junction kept 10 bases outside the gene matches. Germline-derived CDR1 and CDR2 are MNHEY and SVGAGI. CDR3 length: 15 residues. Here the CDR3 DNA reads TGTGCCAGCACCCCCAGGACAGGGGAGATTGAAAAACTGTTTTTT. Amino acid sequence: CASTPRTGEIEKLFF.

The chain carries TRBV5-6 and TRBJ2-1; 14 nucleotides line up with TRBD2. The CDR3 length is 17 residues. Trimming took 5 bases from V and 8 from J; bases not matched to a gene: 12. Germline loops: CDR1 SGHDT, CDR2 YYEEEE. The CDR3 here is CASRRGTSGSTIDEQFF. The CDR3 DNA is TGTGCCAGCAGACGCGGGACTAGCGGGAGTACGATCGATGAGCAGTTCTTC.

The V and J genes are TRBV5-1 and TRBJ2-7; no clear D gene. CDR1 and CDR2 (germline): SGHRS, YFSETQ. V was trimmed by 5 bases and J by 3 bases, leaving 9 bases between them. The CDR3 length is 12 residues. CDR3 region: CASSAAFYEQYF. The DNA for the CDR3 is TGCGCCAGCAGTGCAGCGTTCTACGAGCAGTACTTC. Full variable domain (remainder filled in from reference TRBV5-1 and TRBJ2-7): KAGVTQTPRYLIKTRGQQVTLSCSPISGHRSVSWYQQTPGQGLQFLFEYFSETQRNKGNFPGRFSGRQFSNSRSEMNVSTLELGDSALYLCASSAAFYEQYFGPGTRLTVT.

The genes are TRBV29-1 and TRBJ1-4; D gene ambiguous. CDR3 size: 13 residues. The V gene's germline CDR1 is SQVTM and CDR2 ANQGSEA. Trimming took 2 bases from V and 10 from J, leaving 14 bases between them. CDR3 residues: CSVERIEGGKLFF. In DNA form, the CDR3 reads TGCAGCGTTGAAAGAATCGAGGGTGGAAAACTGTTTTTT.

J is TRBJ1-3 and V is TRBV6-1; no firm D call. Looked up from germline, CDR1 is MNHNS and CDR2 is SASEGT. This CDR3 region has 11 residues. V lost 5 bases and J lost 7, with 6 bases in between. In DNA form, the CDR3 reads TGTGCCAGCAGTTACATCAACACCATATATTTT. It is translated as CASSYINTIYF.

In DNA form, the CDR3 reads TGTGCCAGCAGTCCAGGCCTTTTTCGGACTGAAGCTTTCTTT. The encoded protein is CASSPGLFRTEAFF. The genes are TRBV7-9 and TRBJ1-1; D gene ambiguous. The CDR3 is made up of 14 amino acids. Germline-derived CDR1 and CDR2 are SEHNR and FQNEAQ (reference sequence). The V end was cut by 6 bases, the J end by 5 bases, with 16 bases between.

The chain couples TRBV7-9 to TRBJ2-6; 7 nucleotides align to TRBD1. The CDR3 is 15 amino acids. The V gene's germline CDR1 is SEHNR and CDR2 FQNEAQ (reference sequence). V was clipped by 5 bases and J by 3 bases; unmatched bases: 4. The CDR3 reads CASSPTGFGANVLTF. The CDR3 nucleotides are TGTGCCAGCAGCCCGACAGGGTTTGGGGCCAACGTCCTGACTTTC. Full variable domain (outside the CDR3, taken from reference TRBV7-9 and TRBJ2-6): DTGVSQNPRHKITKRGQNVTFRCDPISEHNRLYWYRQTLGQGPEFLTYFQNEAQLEKSRLLSDRFSAERPKGSFSTLEIQRTEQGDSAMYLCASSPTGFGANVLTFGAGSRLTVL.

This chain's CDR3 is CASSLEDGMYQETQYF. The CDR3, as DNA: TGTGCCAGCAGCTTAGAGGACGGGATGTACCAAGAGACCCAGTACTTC. The gene calls are TRBV7-6 and TRBJ2-5, with D maybe TRBD2 (5 bases). This CDR3 has 16 amino acids. Germline CDR1 and CDR2: SGHVS and FNYEAQ. V was shortened by 1 base and J by 0 bases, with 12 bases between the two germline ends.

The J gene is TRBJ1-1, the V gene TRBV19, with D perhaps TRBD1 (5 bases). The CDR3 is 15 amino acids. Trimming stripped 9 bases from V and 1 base from J, with 18 bases between. Germline V gives CDR1 LNHDA, CDR2 SQIVND (reference sequence). The chain's CDR3 is CASSPGGVSNTEAFF. The DNA of the CDR3 is TGTGCCAGCTCACCCGGGGGAGTTTCGAACACTGAAGCTTTCTTT. Full variable domain (rest looked up from reference TRBV19 and TRBJ1-1): DGGITQSPKYLFRKEGQNVTLSCEQNLNHDAMYWYRQDPGQGLRLIYYSQIVNDFQKGDIAEGYSVSREKKESFPLTVTSAQKNPTAFYLCASSPGGVSNTEAFFGQGTRLTVV.

The V gene is TRBV14, the J gene TRBJ2-1, with TRBD1 identical over 8 bases. The germline CDR1 and CDR2 sequences are SGHDN and FVKESK. This CDR3 has 18 amino acids. The V gene end was trimmed by 4 bases and the J gene end by 0 bases; junction bases not matched to a gene: 11. The CDR3 coding sequence is TGTGCCAGCAGCCCGTTTGAAGGAACAGGGGGCTCCTACAATGAGCAGTTCTTC. The encoded protein is CASSPFEGTGGSYNEQFF.

The rearrangement uses TRBV6-1 and TRBJ2-7; TRBD2 is a possible D gene (5 bases). The CDR3 contains 12 residues. CDR1 is MNHNS, CDR2 SASEGT, per germline. V lost 6 bases and J 7 bases, leaving 13 bases between the germline ends. CDR3 in DNA: TGTGCCAGCAGCCGACTAACGGGGGAGCAGTACTTC. It translates to CASSRLTGEQYF.

The rearrangement joins TRBV28 to TRBJ1-1; 9 nucleotides agree with TRBD1. The length of the CDR3 is 14 residues. Germline values: CDR1 MDHEN, CDR2 SYDVKM. The V gene end was trimmed by 6 bases and the J gene end by 1 base; junction bases not matched to a gene: 3. The CDR3 DNA follows: TGTGCCAGCAGCCAGGGACAGGGGAACACTGAAGCTTTCTTT. Translating gives CASSQGQGNTEAFF. The entire variable domain, with the rest obtained from reference TRBV28 and TRBJ1-1, is as follows: DVKVTQSSRYLVKRTGEKVFLECVQDMDHENMFWYRQDPGLGLRLIYFSYDVKMKEKGDIPEGYSVSREKKERFSLILESASTNQTSMYLCASSQGQGNTEAFFGQGTRLTVV.

The chain couples TRBV29-1 to TRBJ1-2; D might be TRBD1 (5 bases). Trimming removed 4 bases from V and 1 base from J, with 10 bases in between. This CDR3 is 13 amino acids long. CDR1 and CDR2 (germline): SQVTM, ANQGSEA. CDR3 residues: CSVVTQGNYGYTF. In DNA form, the CDR3 reads TGCAGCGTTGTGACCCAGGGTAACTATGGCTACACCTTC.

V usage is TRBV9 and J usage is TRBJ2-7; 12 bases map to TRBD2. V lost 0 bases to trimming and J lost 6 bases; unmatched junction nucleotides: 13. This CDR3 region has 18 residues. Germline V gene sequence: CDR1 SGDLS, CDR2 YYNGEE. CDR3 nucleotide sequence: TGTGCCAGCAGCGTAGGGGCTAGCGGGAGGGCCTCAGAGGGCGAGCAGTACTTC. This translates into CASSVGASGRASEGEQYF.

The chain has TRBV13 and TRBJ2-1; 7 nucleotides agree with TRBD2. With 1 base clipped from V and 4 bases from J, the junction kept 7 bases outside the gene matches. In germline, CDR1 is PRHDT, CDR2 FYEKMQ (reference sequence). The CDR3 covers 16 residues. DNA of the CDR3: TGTGCCAGCAGCTTAGCGTCTCGGACTAGGTACAATGAGCAGTTCTTC. Its protein is CASSLASRTRYNEQFF.

J is TRBJ1-1 and V is TRBV28, with 9 bases fitting TRBD1. Trimming cost V 4 bases and J 2 bases; bases outside gene matches: 8. There are 16 residues in the CDR3. The germline V gene encodes CDR1 MDHEN and CDR2 SYDVKM. CDR3 nucleotide sequence: TGTGCCAGCAGTTGGGACAGGGATCTTGGAAACACTGAAGCTTTCTTT. Its protein product is CASSWDRDLGNTEAFF.

V usage is TRBV27 and J usage is TRBJ2-5, with D possibly being TRBD2 (5 bases). V was trimmed by 2 bases and J by 4 bases, leaving 14 bases between them. The CDR3 length is 15 residues. Per the germline V gene, CDR1 is MNHEY and CDR2 is SMNVEV (reference sequence). The CDR3: CASSLLASPRETQYF. CDR3 coding DNA: TGTGCCAGCAGTTTACTCGCTAGCCCGCGAGAGACCCAGTACTTC.

In the case of this clone: A junction end diverges from the germline sequence, so it may reflect a read error. V gene TRBV4-1 combines with J gene TRBJ2-1, with TRBD2 identical over 9 bases. Germline V gene lookup returns CDR1 MGHRA and CDR2 YSYEKL. The CDR3 totals 15 residues. CDR3 sequence reads: CASSQEVAGVYEQFF. The DNA of the CDR3 is TGCGCCAGCAGTCAAGAGGTAGCGGGAGTATATGAGCAGTTCTTC.